The clone carrying this T cell receptor beta chain was seen at least ten times. Its antigen is unknown. The sample comes from a study of T cells in Graves' hyperthyroidism and ophthalmopathy. Points from the study as a whole: Most clonotypes expanded in thyroid above 0.001 were likewise present in blood.

Diagnosis of hyperthyroidism was new in patients aged 18 to 65, and its duration was under 2 months. With V trimmed by 5 bases and J by 3 bases, 9 bases remained unmatched. The CDR3 is made up of 16 amino acids. RNA transcripts were the template for amplifying TCR beta CDR3 regions. The primer set for the first-round RT-PCR of the TCR CDR3 was HTBI. TCRdb ran MiXCR on the multiplex PCR reads and lists one entry per CDR3 protein. This sample has 300,000 or so distinct CDR3 sequences; roughly a fifth occur once, and the top ten carry over 40%. V and J are TRBV12-3 or TRBV12-4 and TRBJ1-1; 10 bases map to TRBD1. Sequencing was performed on blood. The clonotype was recovered from a woman aged 45-65 years with Graves' hyperthyroidism. This chain's CDR3 is CASSPHLGTGDTEAFF. CDR3 coding DNA: TGTGCCAGCAGTCCTCACCTTGGGACAGGGGACACTGAAGCTTTCTTT.